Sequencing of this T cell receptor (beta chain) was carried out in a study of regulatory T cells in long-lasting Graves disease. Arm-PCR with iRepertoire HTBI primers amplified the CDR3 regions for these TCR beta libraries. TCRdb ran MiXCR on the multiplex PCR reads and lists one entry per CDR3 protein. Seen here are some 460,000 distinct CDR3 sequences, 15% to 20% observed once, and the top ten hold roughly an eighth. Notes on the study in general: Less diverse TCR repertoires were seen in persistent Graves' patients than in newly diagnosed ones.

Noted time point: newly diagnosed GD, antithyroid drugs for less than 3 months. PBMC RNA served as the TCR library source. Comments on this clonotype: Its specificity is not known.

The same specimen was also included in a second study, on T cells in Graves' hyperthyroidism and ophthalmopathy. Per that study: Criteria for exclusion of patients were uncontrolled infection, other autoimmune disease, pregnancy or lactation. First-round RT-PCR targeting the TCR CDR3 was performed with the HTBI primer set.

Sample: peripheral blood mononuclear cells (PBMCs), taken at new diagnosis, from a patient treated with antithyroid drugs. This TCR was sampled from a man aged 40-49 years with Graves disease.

CDR3 sequence reads: CAISESGTVGGWNQPQHF. CDR3 coding DNA: TGTGCCATCAGTGAGTCTGGGACTGTGGGGGGGTGGAATCAGCCCCAGCATTTT. The V call is TRBV10-3, the J call TRBJ1-5; D perhaps matches TRBD1 (5 bases). The CDR3 consists of 18 residues. In germline, CDR1 is ENHRY, CDR2 SYGVKD. Between the trimmed V and J ends, which lost 0 bases and 4 bases, there was a span of 19 bases.